The clone carrying this T cell receptor (beta chain) showed up just a few times. Its target is not known. The CDR3 contains 13 residues. Trimming took 5 bases from V and 3 from J, leaving 7 bases between them. The germline V gene encodes CDR1 LGHNA and CDR2 YSLEER. This PCR relied on a set of 60 Vbeta primers and 13 Jbeta primers. The assay was immunoSEQ multiplex PCR, and TCRdb's table has in-frame clones only and misses some. The sample gives 150,000 to 200,000 clones, approximately 71% of which show up once; approximately 4.5% is in the top ten. This entry is derived from a study of cytomegalovirus exposure and HLA in healthy donors. Study conclusions and caveats: In a later analysis, HLA-C alleles had the fewest associated TCRs, DRB1 alleles the most.

The sequence was obtained from a woman under 30 in good health and CMV-seropositive. The sequencing input was PBMCs. The chain employs TRBV4-3 and TRBJ1-4; D unclear. The CDR3 loop is CASSERANEKLFF. CDR3 DNA: TGCGCCAGCAGCGAACGGGCTAATGAAAAACTGTTTTTT.